This is a list of T cell receptor beta chains from one sample in a study of cytomegalovirus exposure and HLA in healthy donors. TCRdb keeps only in-frame clones here, not all; method: immunoSEQ multiplex PCR. Of about 160,000 clones in the sample, around 79% are singletons; the top ten hold about 1.3%. The sequencing input was PBMCs. The receptors stem from a man between 18 and 35 years old in good health and CMV-seronegative. Each CDR3 is given with its conserved first and last residue. The order of the fields is D gene, V gene, J gene, CDR3 protein, CDR3 DNA. A D gene is named only where the DNA matches it firmly.

d_gene: TRBD2
v_gene: TRBV19
j_gene: TRBJ2-1
CDR3aa: CASSPRLAVGEQFF
CDR3nt: TGTGCCAGTAGTCCGAGACTAGCGGTGGGTGAGCAGTTCTTC

d_gene: .
v_gene: TRBV19
j_gene: TRBJ1-2
CDR3aa: CASSIPLPAGYGYTF
CDR3nt: TGTGCCAGTAGTATCCCCCTCCCCGCGGGGTATGGCTACACCTTC

d_gene: TRBD1
v_gene: TRBV19
j_gene: TRBJ2-5
CDR3aa: CASSIEPTGQETQYF
CDR3nt: TGTGCCAGTAGTATAGAGCCGACAGGGCAAGAGACCCAGTACTTC

d_gene: .
v_gene: TRBV10-1
j_gene: TRBJ2-1
CDR3aa: CASIRRDEQFF
CDR3nt: TGCGCCAGCATCCGTCGGGATGAGCAGTTCTTC

d_gene: TRBD1
v_gene: TRBV5-4
j_gene: TRBJ2-5
CDR3aa: CASSGTGRGEETQYF
CDR3nt: TGTGCCAGCAGCGGGACAGGGCGAGGGGAAGAGACCCAGTACTTC

d_gene: .
v_gene: TRBV4-3
j_gene: TRBJ2-1
CDR3aa: CASSRRQGGQQFF
CDR3nt: TGCGCCAGCAGCCGCCGTCAAGGAGGTCAGCAGTTCTTC

d_gene: .
v_gene: TRBV5-6
j_gene: TRBJ1-4
CDR3aa: CASSLGARATNEKLFF
CDR3nt: TGTGCCAGCAGCTTGGGGGCCAGGGCAACTAATGAAAAACTGTTTTTT

d_gene: .
v_gene: TRBV5-4
j_gene: TRBJ2-5
CDR3aa: CASSLGVGETQYF
CDR3nt: TGTGCCAGCAGCTTAGGGGTAGGGGAGACCCAGTACTTC

d_gene: .
v_gene: TRBV6-6
j_gene: TRBJ1-1
CDR3aa: CASSLGGAEAFF
CDR3nt: TGTGCCAGCAGCTTAGGGGGTGCTGAAGCTTTCTTT

d_gene: .
v_gene: TRBV2
j_gene: TRBJ1-4
CDR3aa: CASSVPGGGTNEKLFF
CDR3nt: TGTGCCAGCAGTGTCCCGGGCGGGGGGACTAATGAAAAACTGTTTTTT